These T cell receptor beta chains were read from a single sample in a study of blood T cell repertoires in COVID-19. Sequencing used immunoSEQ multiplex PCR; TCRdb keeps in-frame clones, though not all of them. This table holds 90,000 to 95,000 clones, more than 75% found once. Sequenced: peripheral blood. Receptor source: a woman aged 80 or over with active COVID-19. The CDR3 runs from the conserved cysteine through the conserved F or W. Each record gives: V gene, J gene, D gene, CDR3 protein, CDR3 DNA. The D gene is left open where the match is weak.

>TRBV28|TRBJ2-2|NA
CASGRTGELFF
TGTGCCAGCGGGAGGACCGGGGAGCTGTTTTTT
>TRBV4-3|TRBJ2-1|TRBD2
CASSQDSGGRDNEQFF
TGCGCCAGCAGCCAAGATTCCGGCGGGAGGGACAATGAGCAGTTCTTC
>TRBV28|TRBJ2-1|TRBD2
CATRQRDRYNEQFF
TGTGCCACCCGACAGCGGGATCGGTACAATGAGCAGTTCTTC
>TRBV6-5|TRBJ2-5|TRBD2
CASMGWEGRETQYF
TGTGCCAGCATGGGGTGGGAGGGCCGCGAGACCCAGTACTTC
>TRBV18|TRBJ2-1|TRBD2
CASSPRTSDNEQFF
TGTGCCAGCTCACCACGCACTAGCGATAATGAGCAGTTCTTC
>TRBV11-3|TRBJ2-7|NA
CASSPTRGSYEQYF
TGTGCCAGCAGCCCGACCCGGGGGTCCTACGAGCAGTACTTC
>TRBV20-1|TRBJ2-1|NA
CSARFLEEQFF
TGCAGTGCTAGATTCCTAGAGGAGCAGTTCTTC
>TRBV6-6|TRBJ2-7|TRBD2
CASSTTSVSYEQYF
TGTGCCAGCAGTACGACTAGCGTATCCTACGAGCAGTACTTC
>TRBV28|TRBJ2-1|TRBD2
CASSLLRTSLGHEQFF
TGTGCCAGCAGTCTCCTTCGGACTAGTCTGGGCCATGAGCAGTTCTTC
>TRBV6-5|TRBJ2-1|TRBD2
CASSLAGGTEQFF
TGTGCCAGCAGCCTAGCGGGAGGGACTGAGCAGTTCTTC
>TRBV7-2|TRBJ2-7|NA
CASSLAQWASVNSYEQYF
TGTGCCAGCAGCTTAGCGCAATGGGCTAGCGTGAACTCCTACGAGCAGTACTTC